The source of this T cell receptor beta chain is a study of T cell repertoires in cytomegalovirus infection. Study at large: Public TCR beta signature analysis indicated the presence of both CMV infection and matching HLA type.

MiXCR, run by TCRdb on the reads, gives a single entry per CDR3 protein. The sample carries 210,000 or so distinct CDR3 sequences, about 5.9% recorded once. Findings and caveats of the study: Individuals carrying CMV plus the relevant HLA were identified by cumulative frequency of public TCR beta families. CMV-specific HLA-C-restricted TCR beta clonotypes dominated the ex vivo response.

This clonotype has at least ten counts. Its antigen is currently unknown. Sample: PBMCs. The sequence was collected from a human donor in good health (CMV status not recorded). Some clones in this sample may be carry-over from other donors' samples.

CDR3 residues: CSARDRVNTEAFF. The CDR3 DNA reads as TGCAGTGCTAGAGATCGAGTGAACACTGAAGCTTTCTTT. The chain is built from TRBV20-1 and TRBJ1-1; D not certain. The V end was cut by 0 bases, the J end by 0 bases, with 5 bases between. This CDR3 is 13 amino acids long. Per germline, CDR1 DFQATT and CDR2 SNEGSKA (reference sequence).